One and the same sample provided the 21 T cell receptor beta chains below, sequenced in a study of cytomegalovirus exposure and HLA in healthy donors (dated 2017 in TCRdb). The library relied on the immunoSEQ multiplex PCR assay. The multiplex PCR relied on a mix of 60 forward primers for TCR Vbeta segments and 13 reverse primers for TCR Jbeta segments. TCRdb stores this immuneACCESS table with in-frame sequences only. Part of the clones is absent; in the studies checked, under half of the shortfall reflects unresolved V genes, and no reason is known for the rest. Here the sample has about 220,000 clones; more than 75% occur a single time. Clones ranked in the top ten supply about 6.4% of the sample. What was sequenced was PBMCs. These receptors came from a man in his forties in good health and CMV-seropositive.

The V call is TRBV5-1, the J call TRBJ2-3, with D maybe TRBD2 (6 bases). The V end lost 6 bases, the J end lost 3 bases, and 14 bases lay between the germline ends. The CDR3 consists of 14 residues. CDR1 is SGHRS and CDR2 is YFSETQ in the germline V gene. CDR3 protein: CASTAGIGTDTQYF. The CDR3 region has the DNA TGCGCCAGCACCGCGGGAATTGGGACAGATACGCAGTATTTT. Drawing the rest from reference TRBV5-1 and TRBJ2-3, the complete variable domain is KAGVTQTPRYLIKTRGQQVTLSCSPISGHRSVSWYQQTPGQGLQFLFEYFSETQRNKGNFPGRFSGRQFSNSRSEMNVSTLELGDSALYLCASTAGIGTDTQYFGPGTRLTVL.

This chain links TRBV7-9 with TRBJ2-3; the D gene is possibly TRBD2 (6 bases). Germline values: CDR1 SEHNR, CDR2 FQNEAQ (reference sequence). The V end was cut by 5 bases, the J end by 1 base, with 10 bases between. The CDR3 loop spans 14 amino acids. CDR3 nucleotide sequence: TGTGCCAGCAGCCGGGGGTGGGGCACAGATACGCAGTATTTT. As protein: CASSRGWGTDTQYF. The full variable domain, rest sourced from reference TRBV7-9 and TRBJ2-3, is DTGVSQNPRHKITKRGQNVTFRCDPISEHNRLYWYRQTLGQGPEFLTYFQNEAQLEKSRLLSDRFSAERPKGSFSTLEIQRTEQGDSAMYLCASSRGWGTDTQYFGPGTRLTVL.

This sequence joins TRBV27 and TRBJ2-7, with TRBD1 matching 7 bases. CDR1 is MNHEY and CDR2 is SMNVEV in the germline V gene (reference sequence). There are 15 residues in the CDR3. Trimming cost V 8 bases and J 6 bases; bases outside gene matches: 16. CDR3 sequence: CASGGPGGSQAEQYF. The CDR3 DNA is TGTGCCAGCGGGGGCCCAGGGGGATCCCAGGCCGAGCAGTACTTC.

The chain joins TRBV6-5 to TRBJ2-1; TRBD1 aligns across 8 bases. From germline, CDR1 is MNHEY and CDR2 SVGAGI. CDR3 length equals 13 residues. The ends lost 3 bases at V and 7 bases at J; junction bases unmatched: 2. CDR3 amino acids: CASSYQGANEQFF. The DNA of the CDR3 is TGTGCCAGCAGTTATCAGGGGGCAAATGAGCAGTTCTTC.

The CDR3 sequence: CASSLTSGSPNEQFF. In nucleotides, the CDR3 is TGCGCCAGCAGCTTGACTAGCGGGAGTCCGAATGAGCAGTTCTTC. The V and J genes are TRBV5-1 and TRBJ2-1, with 11 positions matching TRBD2. Germline V gene data show CDR1 as SGHRS and CDR2 as YFSETQ. J was trimmed by 7 bases and V by 1 base; bases with no gene match: 4. The CDR3 totals 15 residues.

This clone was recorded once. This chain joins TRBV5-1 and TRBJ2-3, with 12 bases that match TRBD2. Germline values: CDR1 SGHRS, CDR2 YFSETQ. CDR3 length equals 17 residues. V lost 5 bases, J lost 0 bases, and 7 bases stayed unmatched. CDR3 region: CASRGGGLAGSTDTQYF. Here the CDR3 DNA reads TGCGCCAGCAGAGGAGGGGGACTAGCGGGTAGCACAGATACGCAGTATTTT.

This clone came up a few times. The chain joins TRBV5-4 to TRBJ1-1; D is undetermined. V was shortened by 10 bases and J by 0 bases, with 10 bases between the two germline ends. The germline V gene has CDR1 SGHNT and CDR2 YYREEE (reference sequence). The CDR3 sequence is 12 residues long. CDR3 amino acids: CAFRGVNTEAFF. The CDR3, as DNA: TGTGCCTTCCGGGGAGTGAACACTGAAGCTTTCTTT. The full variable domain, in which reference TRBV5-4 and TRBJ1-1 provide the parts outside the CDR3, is ETGVTQSPTHLIKTRGQQVTLRCSSQSGHNTVSWYQQALGQGPQFIFQYYREEENGRGNFPPRFSGLQFPNYSSELNVNALELDDSALYLCAFRGVNTEAFFGQGTRLTVV.

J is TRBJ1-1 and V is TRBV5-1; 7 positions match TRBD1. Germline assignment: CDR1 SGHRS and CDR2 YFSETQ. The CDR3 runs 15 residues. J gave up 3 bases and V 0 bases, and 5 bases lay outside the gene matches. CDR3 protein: CASSLADRGHTEAFF. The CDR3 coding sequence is TGCGCCAGCAGCTTGGCGGATAGGGGGCACACTGAAGCTTTCTTT.

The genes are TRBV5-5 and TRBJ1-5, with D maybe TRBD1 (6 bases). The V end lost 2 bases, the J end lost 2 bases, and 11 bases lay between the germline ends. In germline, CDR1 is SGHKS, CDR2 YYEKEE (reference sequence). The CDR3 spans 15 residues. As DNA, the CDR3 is TGTGCCAGCAGCTTTGGACAGTGGGGCAATCAGCCCCAGCATTTT. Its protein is CASSFGQWGNQPQHF.

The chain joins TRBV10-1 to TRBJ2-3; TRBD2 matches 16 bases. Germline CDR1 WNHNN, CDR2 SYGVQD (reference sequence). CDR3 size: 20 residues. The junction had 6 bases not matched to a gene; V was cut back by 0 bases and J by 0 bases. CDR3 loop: CASSESTGTSGRGSTDTQYF. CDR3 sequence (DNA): TGCGCCAGCAGTGAGTCGACAGGGACTAGCGGGAGGGGGAGCACAGATACGCAGTATTTT.

CDR3 sequence (DNA): TGTGCCAGCAGTGAGGATGAGGGGGCCAGCACTGAAGCTTTCTTT. Translation gives CASSEDEGASTEAFF. This chain connects TRBV6-4 to TRBJ1-1; 7 bases are shared with TRBD1. After removal of 3 bases from V and 4 bases from J, the junction contained 8 bases not matched to a gene. The CDR3 spans 15 residues. CDR1 is MRHNA and CDR2 is SNTAGT in the germline V gene.

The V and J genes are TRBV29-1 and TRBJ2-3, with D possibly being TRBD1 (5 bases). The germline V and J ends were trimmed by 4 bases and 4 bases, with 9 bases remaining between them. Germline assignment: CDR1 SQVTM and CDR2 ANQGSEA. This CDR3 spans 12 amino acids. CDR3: CSVATGADTQYF. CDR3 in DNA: TGCAGCGTTGCCACAGGAGCAGATACGCAGTATTTT.

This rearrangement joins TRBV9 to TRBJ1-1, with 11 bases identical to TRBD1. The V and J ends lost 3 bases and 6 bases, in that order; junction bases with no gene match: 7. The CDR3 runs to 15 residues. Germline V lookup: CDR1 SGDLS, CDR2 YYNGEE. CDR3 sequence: CASSGTGGAWAEAFF. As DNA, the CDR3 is TGTGCCAGCAGCGGGACAGGGGGCGCCTGGGCTGAAGCTTTCTTT.

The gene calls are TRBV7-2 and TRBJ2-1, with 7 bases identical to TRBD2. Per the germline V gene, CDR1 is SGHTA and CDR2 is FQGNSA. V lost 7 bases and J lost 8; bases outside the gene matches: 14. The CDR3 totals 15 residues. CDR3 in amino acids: CASTPWAGERDEQFF. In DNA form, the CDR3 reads TGTGCCAGCACCCCCTGGGCGGGAGAAAGGGATGAGCAGTTCTTC.

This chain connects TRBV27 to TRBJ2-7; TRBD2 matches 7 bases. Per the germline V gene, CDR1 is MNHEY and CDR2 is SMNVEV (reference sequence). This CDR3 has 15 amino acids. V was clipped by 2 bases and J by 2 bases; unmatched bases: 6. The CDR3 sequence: CASSLRASGPYEQYV. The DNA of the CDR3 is TGTGCCAGCAGTTTACGGGCTAGCGGACCCTACGAGCAGTACGTC.

The CDR3 bases are TGTGCCAGCAGCAGAAACAGCGGGAGGGCCAACACCGGGGAGCTGTTTTTT. Amino acid sequence: CASSRNSGRANTGELFF. The V gene is TRBV27, the J gene TRBJ2-2; 10 bases are shared with TRBD2. Germline V lookup: CDR1 MNHEY, CDR2 SMNVEV (reference sequence). J gave up 2 bases and V 6 bases, and 9 bases lay outside the gene matches. This CDR3 spans 17 amino acids.

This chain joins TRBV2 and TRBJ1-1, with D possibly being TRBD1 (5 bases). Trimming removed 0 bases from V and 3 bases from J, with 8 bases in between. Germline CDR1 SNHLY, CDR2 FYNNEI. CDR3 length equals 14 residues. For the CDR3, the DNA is TGTGCCAGCAGTGAAGCAGGGGCCTACACTGAAGCTTTCTTT. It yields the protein CASSEAGAYTEAFF.

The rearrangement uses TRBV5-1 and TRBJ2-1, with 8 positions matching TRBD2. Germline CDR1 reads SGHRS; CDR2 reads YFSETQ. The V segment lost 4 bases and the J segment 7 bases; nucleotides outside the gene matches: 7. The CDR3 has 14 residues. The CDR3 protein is CASSPQRERNEQFF. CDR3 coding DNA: TGCGCCAGCAGCCCCCAGCGGGAGCGTAATGAGCAGTTCTTC.

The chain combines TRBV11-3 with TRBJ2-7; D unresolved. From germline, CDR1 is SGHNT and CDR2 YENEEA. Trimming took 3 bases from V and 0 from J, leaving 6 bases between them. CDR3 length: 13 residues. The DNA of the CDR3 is TGTGCCAGCAGCTTGAGGAGCTCCTACGAGCAGTACGTC. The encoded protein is CASSLRSSYEQYV.

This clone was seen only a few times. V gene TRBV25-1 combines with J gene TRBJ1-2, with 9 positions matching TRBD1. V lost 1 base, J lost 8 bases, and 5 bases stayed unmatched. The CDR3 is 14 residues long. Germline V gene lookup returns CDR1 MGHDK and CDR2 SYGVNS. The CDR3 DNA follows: TGTGCCAGCAGTGAATGGGGGACAGGGAAGGGCTACACCTTC. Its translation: CASSEWGTGKGYTF.

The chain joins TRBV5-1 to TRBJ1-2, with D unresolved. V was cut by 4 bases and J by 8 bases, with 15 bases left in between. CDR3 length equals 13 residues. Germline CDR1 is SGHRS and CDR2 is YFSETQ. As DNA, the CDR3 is TGCGCCAGCAGCCTGGACCCCGGGAAAGGCTACACCTTC. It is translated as CASSLDPGKGYTF.